This T cell receptor beta chain was obtained from a study of T cell responses to AZD1222 COVID-19 vaccine. Germline V lookup: CDR1 GTSNPN, CDR2 SVGIG (reference sequence). Trimming took off 4 bases at V and 0 bases at J, with 20 bases between the two ends. The CDR3 contains 17 residues. Profiled with immunoSEQ multiplex PCR; TCRdb holds only in-frame clones, not every one. Of approximately 77,000 clones listed, roughly 90% are singletons. The rearrangement uses TRBV30 and TRBJ2-3; TRBD1 might be the D (5 bases). Sample: peripheral blood, taken 28 days after the second AZD1222 dose. The TCR sequence derives from an adult who received the AZD1222 COVID-19 vaccine. CDR3 nucleotide sequence: TGTGCCTGGAAGACAGACCCGAGGCGACGAAGCACAGATACGCAGTATTTT. Translating gives CAWKTDPRRRSTDTQYF.